Described below is a single T cell receptor (beta chain) sequence and its context. Germline CDR1 is MNHEY and CDR2 is SVGAGI. CDR3 length equals 14 residues. With 5 bases clipped from V and 5 bases from J, the junction kept 9 bases outside the gene matches. The entry originates in a study of blood T cell repertoires in COVID-19. Using immunoSEQ multiplex PCR, the repertoire was profiled, and TCRdb retains in-frame clones only, with some absent. This table holds 200,000 to 250,000 clones, 80% to 90% found once. The chain carries TRBV6-5 and TRBJ2-7; TRBD2 aligns across 7 bases. The TCR comes from a woman over 75 with active or convalescent COVID-19. Sequencing input: peripheral blood. CDR3 nucleotides: TGTGCCAGCAGTAGAGCGGGGAGAGCGGACGAGCAGTACTTC. This sequence encodes CASSRAGRADEQYF.